This T cell receptor (beta chain) was obtained from a study of T cells in Graves' hyperthyroidism and ophthalmopathy (dated by TCRdb to the late 2010s). For the wider study: Peripheral blood was collected at initial diagnosis, before any treatment. An independent validation cohort of around 19 hyperthyroidism patients and approximately 16 patients who later progressed to ophthalmopathy tested prospective prediction of ophthalmopathy. The 100 discovery patients were randomly split 7:3 into training and test sets. Following sampling, methimazole starting at 30 mg daily was given to hyperthyroidism patients, and high-dose intravenous methylprednisolone was given to ophthalmopathy patients. In several Graves' hyperthyroidism patients, the study also compared T-cell repertoires from thyroid tissue with T-cell repertoires from blood. According to the paper, TCR Vbeta CDR3 sequencing was carried out on over 130 peripheral blood samples, which came from 40 to 45 ophthalmopathy, 75 or so hyperthyroidism and roughly 17 progressor patients. To identify distinguishing TCR V-J signatures, a discovery cohort of about 95 patients was used, comprising 43 with Graves' ophthalmopathy and roughly 60 with stable Graves' hyperthyroidism. The paper as a whole reports these results and caveats: In cross-validation, a model built on a 13 V-J signature told ophthalmopathy apart from stable hyperthyroidism with 85% to 90% sensitivity and about 81% specificity, and in testing the same model reached 80%/75%. Sample size was not statistically predetermined, and blinding of investigators to group allocation was not performed. In validation, the model predicted progression to ophthalmopathy with about 71% sensitivity and less than 75% specificity, a median of 6.5 months before onset. Blood samples also contained most of the expanded thyroid clonotypes (frequency above 0.001), which suggests that blood repertoires may reflect thyroid immune responses.

Amplification of TCR beta CDR3 regions was carried out from RNA transcripts. A first-round RT-PCR of the TCR CDR3 used the HTBI primer set with the Qiagen OneStep RT-PCR kit. Libraries were constructed in a second round of multiplex PCR, after which size selection and purification were performed. Libraries were sequenced paired-end with 100 bp reads on an Illumina HiSeq2000. From the authors' description of their analysis: SOAPnuke was used to process the raw data, with reads discarded if the reads contained adapters or uncalled bases, had a mean Phred below 15, or lacked an exact constant-primer or identifier match. COPE v1.2.5 was used to merge the high-quality paired reads, and each unique nucleotide sequence was defined as a clonotype. MiTCR v1.1 was used to align the clonotypes against IMGT TRBV, TRBD and TRBJ reference segments. The analysis included only V-J combinations with a frequency above 0.0001, which together covered 99% to 99.2% of the repertoires. A TCS score was defined as the ratio of F50 (clonal expansion) to E x V (chaos), with BLOSUM62-based TCRdist applied between CDR3 peptides within each V-J. Welch's t-statistics and random forest reduced around 520 V-J features to 10 to 15, which were used in a naive Bayes classifier (R e1071). TCRdb reprocessed the public reads (quality trimming at Q25 with fastp, clone calling with MiXCR) and kept in-frame beta chains. Every entry covers one CDR3 protein and lists the most common genes and DNA from its rows. These V and J calls derive from TCRdb rather than the authors' analysis. The sample data list nearly 250,000 distinct CDR3 sequences, and 24% of these were observed just once. The ten largest make up about a third of the sample.

Ophthalmopathy patients had moderately to severely active disease, with a Clinical Activity Score of 3 or more, a NOSPECS grade of 4 or more, and a disease duration of less than 3 months. Exclusion was applied to patients with uncontrolled infections, other autoimmune diseases, pregnancy or lactation. Diagnoses were based on clinical symptoms, serum thyroxine and TRAb, thyroid ultrasound and orbital computed tomography. PBMCs were isolated from 7.5 to 10 ml of fresh peripheral blood by Ficoll-Paque density gradient centrifugation. Trizol reagent was used to extract total RNA, and RNA quality was then checked on an Agilent 2100 Bioanalyzer. Concerning this clonotype: Its antigen is unknown. Within one base of it there is no much larger clone, and no base qualities were kept.

The junction carries 10 bases between V and J, which are trimmed by 3 bases and 5 bases respectively. The germline V gene encodes CDR1 DFQATT and CDR2 SNEGSKA (reference sequence). The cysteine opens and the phenylalanine closes a CDR3 of 12 amino acids. CDR3 DNA is the only sequence kept; it has 36 bases, read in frame from the first base. The sequence links TRBV20-1 to TRBJ2-5, and possibly TRBD1, on 6 matching bases. The sample was blood. This clonotype was sampled from a woman aged 40 to 50 with Graves' ophthalmopathy. The CDR3 region reads CSASMGAETQYF. The DNA reads TGCAGTGCTAGTATGGGGGCTGAGACCCAGTACTTC.